This record concerns one T cell receptor beta chain sequence. The method was immunoSEQ multiplex PCR; TCRdb's version includes in-frame clones alone and lacks a portion of them. The data contain some 70,000 clones, 91% of them singletons. These data are taken from a study of T cell changes during pregnancy in multiple sclerosis. The clonotype was recovered from a female donor with multiple sclerosis, enrolled in a pregnancy study. The source was peripheral blood, collected in the second trimester of pregnancy.

CDR3 coding DNA: TGCAGCGTTGGTGGCAGGGCCACTATGAACACTGAAGCTTTCTTT. Its protein is CSVGGRATMNTEAFF. The chain recombines TRBV29-1 with TRBJ1-1; D is possibly TRBD1 (5 bases). The CDR3 runs to 15 residues. V was shortened by 4 bases and J by 0 bases, with 15 bases between the two germline ends. The germline V gene encodes CDR1 SQVTM and CDR2 ANQGSEA. Full variable domain (missing parts from reference TRBV29-1 and TRBJ1-1): SAVISQKPSRDICQRGTSLTIQCQVDSQVTMMFWYRQQPGQSLTLIATANQGSEATYESGFVIDKFPISRPNLTFSTLTVSNMSPEDSSIYLCSVGGRATMNTEAFFGQGTRLTVV.